The sequence of this T cell receptor beta chain was determined in a study of monozygotic twins with inflammatory bowel disease. Overall study findings and caveats: T cell subtypes were not distinguishable in this analysis. Repertoire likeness was no different across concordant and discordant twins, perhaps owing to restricted power.

Points on this clonotype: Its antigen is currently unknown.

TCRdb reprocessed the 5' RACE reads and stores each CDR3 protein as one record, lacking DNA. The sample yields some 450,000 distinct CDR3 sequences, of which the top ten take up 2.4%. The specimen sequenced was blood. This receptor was identified in a human donor with ulcerative colitis or Crohn's disease, or a healthy co-twin of an affected twin (not recorded which).

This chain's CDR3 is CATSDTGQPQHF. This rearrangement joins TRBV24-1 to TRBJ1-5. Germline V gene sequence: CDR1 KGHDR, CDR2 SFDVKD. This CDR3 has 12 amino acids.